This passage covers 29 T cell receptor beta chains from one sample sequenced in a study of T cell repertoires in cytomegalovirus infection. TCRdb reprocessed the reads via MiXCR and lists one record per CDR3 protein. This sample has about 770,000 distinct CDR3 sequences; roughly 28% occur once, and the top ten carry around 14%. For these TCRs, the target antigens are not known. Source: cultured CD8+ T cells from PBMCs, taken from culture after CMV antigen stimulation. The receptors here all came from a human donor in good health (CMV status not recorded). Some clones in this sample may be carry-over from other donors' samples.

Regarding this clonotype: At one end the junction does not follow the germline gene, possibly because of a read error. The chain combines TRBV24-1 with TRBJ2-2; 9 positions agree with TRBD1. This CDR3 comprises 15 residues. Germline V gene lookup returns CDR1 KGHDR and CDR2 SFDVKD. As DNA, the CDR3 is TGCGCCACCGCACCGGGACAGGGCCTACCTGGGGAGCTGTTTTTT. Its translation: CATAPGQGLPGELFF.

V gene TRBV6-8 combines with J gene TRBJ1-5; D remains ambiguous. Germline V gene data show CDR1 as MNHGY and CDR2 as SAAAGT. This CDR3 region has 13 residues. The ends were cut back, 6 bases at V and 0 bases at J, with 6 bases in the middle. The CDR3 coding sequence is TGTGCCAGCAGGGCAAATAGCAATCAGCCCCAGCATTTT. It specifies CASRANSNQPQHF.

This clonotype appeared many times. The V call is TRBV18, the J call TRBJ1-1; 7 bases map to TRBD1. Losses at the gene ends were 0 bases for V and 0 bases for J; bases not matched to a gene: 7. Germline V CDR1 and CDR2: KGHSH, LQKENI. The CDR3 contains 17 residues. The CDR3 loop reads CASSPPTETGLNTEAFF. The CDR3 DNA sequence: TGTGCCAGCTCACCACCTACCGAGACAGGGTTGAACACTGAAGCTTTCTTT.

This clonotype came up a few times. The chain carries TRBV7-9 and TRBJ1-2, with 10 bases identical to TRBD1. V shed 3 bases and J 12 bases; nucleotides not matched to a gene: 7. Germline V CDR1 and CDR2: SEHNR, FQNEAQ (reference sequence). CDR3 length: 13 residues. The chain's CDR3 is CASSFGTGDIDTF. As DNA, the CDR3 is TGTGCCAGCAGCTTCGGGACAGGGGACATCGACACCTTC.

This clonotype has more than one count but fewer than ten. The rearrangement uses TRBV7-6 and TRBJ1-5, with 7 positions matching TRBD1. Trimming took 2 bases from V and 3 from J; bases not matched to a gene: 7. Per the germline V gene, CDR1 is SGHVS and CDR2 is FNYEAQ. This CDR3 contains 16 residues. CDR3 nucleotide sequence: TGTGCCAGCAGCTTATTTCAGGGGGGAAACAATCAGCCCCAGCATTTT. Translating gives CASSLFQGGNNQPQHF.

This chain connects TRBV4-1 to TRBJ1-1; D call uncertain. Per germline, CDR1 MGHRA and CDR2 YSYEKL. V lost 1 base, J lost 1 base, and 10 bases lay in between. This CDR3 is built from 15 residues. The CDR3 bases are TGCGCCAGCAGCCAAGGGGCACAAACGAACACTGAAGCTTTCTTT. Translating gives CASSQGAQTNTEAFF.

This sequence joins TRBV6-6 and TRBJ1-2, with TRBD1 as a possible D gene (6 bases). The ends were cut back, 0 bases at V and 7 bases at J, with 9 bases in the middle. CDR1 and CDR2 (germline): MNHNY, SVGAGI (reference sequence). The CDR3 covers 13 residues. The CDR3 here is CASSYSTGSGYTF. The CDR3 nucleotides read TGTGCCAGCAGTTACTCGACAGGCAGTGGCTACACCTTC.

The chain carries TRBV4-3 and TRBJ2-1; 11 bases line up with TRBD2. Germline CDR1 reads LGHNA; CDR2 reads YSLEER. The trim removed 4 bases at V and 0 bases at J, leaving 8 bases unmatched. The CDR3 totals 18 residues. Here the CDR3 reads CASSPGLAGGISYNEQFF. The CDR3 DNA reads as TGCGCCAGCAGCCCCGGGCTAGCGGGGGGAATCTCCTACAATGAGCAGTTCTTC.

This sequence joins TRBV27 and TRBJ2-1; TRBD1 agrees at 7 bases. CDR3 length: 16 amino acids. Trimming at V came to 10 bases and at J to 2 bases, leaving 14 bases not matched to a gene. Germline lookup yields CDR1 MNHEY and CDR2 SMNVEV (reference sequence). CDR3 sequence (DNA): TGTGCCACCCTCTCCCAGGGGGAACCCCCCTACAATGAGCAGTTCTTC. Translating gives CATLSQGEPPYNEQFF.

The sample holds a few counts of this clonotype. The chain uses TRBV7-9 and TRBJ1-4, with D maybe TRBD1 (5 bases). CDR3 length: 16 amino acids. Trimming took 5 bases from V and 5 from J, leaving 18 bases between them. Germline CDR1 is SEHNR and CDR2 is FQNEAQ (reference sequence). CDR3 residues: CASSLVMTDQNEKLFF. The CDR3 nucleotides are TGTGCCAGCAGCCTCGTAATGACAGACCAAAATGAAAAACTGTTTTTT.

This clonotype is a singleton in its sample. J is TRBJ2-7 and V is TRBV27, with TRBD2 identical over 8 bases. This CDR3 comprises 15 residues. Germline trimming cut 4 bases from V and 4 bases from J; bases unmatched to any gene: 9. Germline loops: CDR1 MNHEY, CDR2 SMNVEV (reference sequence). CDR3 protein: CASSSVTSEAYEQYF. The CDR3 DNA sequence: TGTGCCAGCAGTTCCGTGACTAGCGAGGCTTACGAGCAGTACTTC.

The V gene is TRBV20-1, the J gene TRBJ2-1, with unresolved D. Trimming left V 4 bases short and J 4 bases short, with 14 bases between. CDR3 size: 14 residues. The germline CDR1 and CDR2 sequences are DFQATT and SNEGSKA (reference sequence). The CDR3 coding sequence is TGCAGTGCTATTCTTGAGGTTTCTTACAATGAGCAGTTCTTC. Translated, it gives CSAILEVSYNEQFF.

This clonotype appeared a few times. The J gene is TRBJ1-2, the V gene TRBV6-2 or TRBV6-3; perhaps TRBD1 as D (5 bases). Trimming shortened V by 2 bases and J by 4 bases, and 11 bases separated the two germline ends. Germline CDR1 and CDR2: MNHEY and SVGEGT. This CDR3 has 14 residues. CDR3 loop: CASSYTRQSYGYTF. CDR3 bases: TGTGCCAGCAGTTACACTAGACAGAGCTATGGCTACACCTTC.

This rearrangement joins TRBV28 to TRBJ2-3; TRBD2 is a possible D gene (5 bases). There are 16 residues in the CDR3. CDR1 and CDR2 from the germline V gene are MDHEN and SYDVKM. The V and J ends lost 5 bases and 0 bases respectively, with 15 bases between them. CDR3 in amino acids: CASSGFSVLSTDTQYF. The CDR3 DNA sequence: TGTGCCAGCAGTGGCTTTAGCGTCCTTAGCACAGATACGCAGTATTTT.

The rearrangement uses TRBV6-5 and TRBJ1-3, with 7 bases lining up with TRBD1. The J segment lost 0 bases and the V segment lost 0 bases, leaving 17 bases of the junction unmatched. Germline V lookup: CDR1 MNHEY, CDR2 SVGAGI. The CDR3 is 21 amino acids. This chain's CDR3 is CASSYSPPLSDRTSSGNTIYF. CDR3 DNA: TGTGCCAGCAGTTACTCACCCCCCCTATCGGACAGGACAAGCTCTGGAAACACCATATATTTT.

This chain links TRBV20-1 with TRBJ1-2, with 8 bases fitting TRBD1. CDR3 length: 14 residues. Per the germline V gene, CDR1 is DFQATT and CDR2 is SNEGSKA (reference sequence). V dropped 0 bases and J dropped 7; count of bases not matched to a gene: 7. CDR3 protein: CSARDQNRGFGYTF. The CDR3 DNA reads as TGCAGTGCTAGAGATCAAAACAGGGGGTTTGGCTACACCTTC.

The chain links TRBV27 to TRBJ2-1, with TRBD1 identical over 11 bases. From germline, CDR1 is MNHEY and CDR2 SMNVEV (reference sequence). This CDR3 is built from 17 residues. J was trimmed by 6 bases and V by 5 bases; bases with no gene match: 12. CDR3 sequence reads: CASSLIRTGGFSNEQFF. The CDR3 DNA reads TGTGCCAGCAGTCTAATTCGGACAGGGGGCTTCAGCAATGAGCAGTTCTTC.

CDR3 residues: CSTPVGSSGIGYTF. The CDR3 DNA reads as TGCAGTACTCCCGTTGGGTCCTCGGGAATTGGCTACACCTTC. This chain connects TRBV20-1 to TRBJ1-2; D call uncertain. The CDR3 consists of 14 residues. The V gene lost 8 bases and the J gene lost 7 bases, with 23 bases spanning the gap. Germline V gene lookup returns CDR1 DFQATT and CDR2 SNEGSKA (reference sequence).

The chain links TRBV6-1 to TRBJ2-2, with D possibly matching TRBD2 (5 bases). Germline assignment: CDR1 MNHNS and CDR2 SASEGT. The CDR3 covers 12 residues. Trimming pared 6 bases from V and 7 bases from J, leaving 9 bases between. Written as DNA, the CDR3 is TGTGCCAGCAGCCATCGGGGCGGGGAGCTGTTTTTT. Translated, it gives CASSHRGGELFF.

In this sample, this clonotype turned up a few times. The V call is TRBV6-5, the J call TRBJ1-1, with 8 bases identical to TRBD1. In germline, CDR1 is MNHEY, CDR2 SVGAGI. The CDR3 length is 15 residues. The J segment lost 2 bases and the V segment lost 2 bases, leaving 4 bases of the junction unmatched. The CDR3 DNA reads TGTGCCAGCAGTTACGGACAGGGTCGAAACACTGAAGCTTTCTTT. Protein: CASSYGQGRNTEAFF.

This clonotype appeared a few times. The chain recombines TRBV27 with TRBJ2-5; 9 bases map to TRBD2. The germline gives CDR1 MNHEY, CDR2 SMNVEV (reference sequence). The CDR3 sequence is 15 residues long. V lost 5 bases, J lost 5 bases, and 9 bases stayed unmatched. The CDR3 DNA is TGTGCCAGCAGTCTCCTTAGCGGGGGCCGGGAGACCCAGTACTTC. Amino acid sequence: CASSLLSGGRETQYF.

The V call is TRBV7-8, the J call TRBJ2-7; D is ambiguous. CDR1 and CDR2 (germline): SGHVS, FQNEAQ. This CDR3 comprises 13 residues. V gave up 4 bases and J gave up 3 bases, with 10 bases separating them. This CDR3 is CASSSYPGYEQYV. The CDR3 DNA is TGTGCCAGCAGCTCCTACCCGGGCTACGAGCAGTACGTC.

This clonotype has a handful of counts. This sequence joins TRBV12-5 and TRBJ2-7, with D possibly being TRBD1 (6 bases). This CDR3 is 14 amino acids long. Per the germline V gene, CDR1 is LGHNT and CDR2 is FRNRAP. Trimming pared 8 bases from V and 1 base from J, leaving 15 bases between. In nucleotides, the CDR3 is TGTGCTAGTCTCCCCCGGGACAATTCCTACGAGCAGTACTTC. It specifies CASLPRDNSYEQYF.

This sequence joins TRBV25-1 and TRBJ2-7; D perhaps matches TRBD2 (5 bases). Trimming took off 3 bases at V and 3 bases at J, with 9 bases between the two ends. Looked up from germline, CDR1 is MGHDK and CDR2 is SYGVNS. This CDR3 has 13 residues. CDR3 in DNA: TGTGCCAGCAGTGAGAGCGGAATCTACGAGCAGTACTTC. It encodes CASSESGIYEQYF.

The chain couples TRBV6-2 or TRBV6-3 to TRBJ1-1, with D maybe TRBD1 (5 bases). Germline V CDR1 and CDR2: MNHEY, SVGEGT. The CDR3 contains 13 residues. Trimming took off 5 bases at V and 11 bases at J, with 18 bases between the two ends. In nucleotides, the CDR3 is TGTGCCAGCAGTCCCACAGGTTATGGTGATGCTTTCTTT. This codes for CASSPTGYGDAFF.

This clonotype was counted a few times. The chain recombines TRBV12-3 or TRBV12-4 with TRBJ1-1; D is ambiguous. The CDR3 totals 12 residues. The V end was cut by 6 bases, the J end by 10 bases, with 15 bases between. The CDR3 is CASSLSLEGAFF. CDR3 in DNA: TGTGCCAGCAGCCTAAGCCTGGAAGGAGCTTTCTTT.

The V and J genes are TRBV20-1 and TRBJ1-5; TRBD1 is a possible D gene (5 bases). Trimming cost V 3 bases and J 7 bases, with 13 bases left between them. The CDR3 totals 13 residues. Germline V gene data show CDR1 as DFQATT and CDR2 as SNEGSKA (reference sequence). The CDR3 DNA follows: TGCAGTGCTAGCGAGGGGAAAGCACAGCCCCAGCATTTT. Translation gives CSASEGKAQPQHF.

This clonotype was counted between two and nine times. The chain links TRBV24-1 to TRBJ2-1; the D gene is possibly TRBD2 (5 bases). Deletions cut 6 bases from V and 2 bases from J, with 16 bases between. The CDR3 is 16 residues long. Germline V lookup: CDR1 KGHDR, CDR2 SFDVKD. In DNA, the CDR3 is TGTGCCACCAGTCCCCCGGATGGGAGAGCCTACAATGAGCAGTTCTTC. Translated: CATSPPDGRAYNEQFF.

This clonotype was counted many times. The J gene is TRBJ2-1, the V gene TRBV7-2; 9 nucleotides align to TRBD2. CDR1 and CDR2 (germline): SGHTA, FQGNSA. V was pared by 1 base and J by 7 bases, with 8 bases of the junction left unmatched. The CDR3 has 16 amino acids. The CDR3 protein is CASSLESSGGINEQFF. The CDR3 nucleotides read TGTGCCAGCAGCTTAGAGAGTAGCGGGGGAATTAATGAGCAGTTCTTC.